This record covers a single T cell receptor beta chain. Its antigen is unknown. No per-base quality is available; no much larger clone lies one base away. The data are from a study of OX40 agonist ivuxolimab in advanced cancers. Study-wide context: The costimulatory receptor OX40 (CD134) was targeted by ivuxolimab, a fully human IgG2 agonistic monoclonal antibody. Patients were allowed to have had prior anti-PD-1, anti-PD-L1 or anti-CTLA-4 therapy, and less than 45% of the dose-escalation patients had previously received checkpoint inhibitors. Of the roughly 52 patients in dose escalation, 19 had hepatocellular carcinoma, about 15 had melanoma, 9 had renal cell carcinoma and 9 had head and neck cancer. The paper reports the monotherapy dose-escalation portion (N of about 54 patients) of the phase I ivuxolimab trial. Three dose-escalation patients achieved partial responses, one with hepatocellular carcinoma and two with cutaneous melanoma. In the dose-escalation cohort, roughly 82% of patients were male, and the mean age was 60 years with a range of about 20 to 80. Intravenous ivuxolimab was administered to patients every 2 weeks at six dose levels: 0.01, 0.1, 0.3, 1.5, 3 and 10 mg/kg. Peripheral TCRbeta sequencing was intended to test whether TCR sequence diversity was altered and clonal T-cell expansion was caused by ivuxolimab. The research as a whole found: In the 0.1-3.0 mg/kg groups, partial responders had among the lowest normalized peripheral clonal expansion, particularly in CD8+ T cells. Which antigens the clonally expanded peripheral T cells were specific for was not determined. At doses of 0.1 to 3.0 mg/kg, clonal expansion of both CD4+ and CD8+ T cells in blood was seen between baseline and week 6. After ivuxolimab, more expanded clones were found on average in CD8+ T cells than in CD4+ T cells. Low levels of normalized T-cell clonal expansion were also seen in some nonresponding patients.

Genomic DNA was isolated from the sorted cells so that the TCRbeta CDR3 region could be sequenced. The immunoSEQ Assay was used for sequencing of TCRbeta CDR3 regions. The clones in this table, taken by TCRdb from immuneACCESS, are in-frame only. Not every clone is retained; where verified, under half of the shortfall comes from an unresolved V gene, and the cause of the rest is unknown. The sample yields some 150,000 clones; just over 90% were counted once. The ten most abundant clones make up about 1% of the sample. Per the germline V gene (reference sequence), LNHDA is the CDR1 and SQIVND is the CDR2. CDR3 length: 13 amino acids, cysteine to phenylalanine. CDR3 DNA only is kept here, 39 bases in frame from base 1. The V and J ends are trimmed by 3 bases and 4 bases, leaving 8 bases between them. Patients with a history of autoimmune disease or receiving systemic immunosuppression were excluded from the trial. Peripheral blood for TCR sequencing was drawn from every dose cohort at baseline, at cycle 4 day 1 and at cycle 7 day 1. Samples were obtained from an open-label, multicenter, first-in-human phase I dose-escalation trial of ivuxolimab. Adults with locally advanced or metastatic melanoma, renal cell carcinoma, hepatocellular carcinoma or head and neck squamous cell carcinoma were enrolled in the trial. Before TCR sequencing, CD4+ T cells and CD8+ T cells were sorted from peripheral blood as separate populations.

The sequence links TRBV19 to TRBJ2-3; there is no confident call for the D gene. The receptor was isolated from an adult with an advanced solid tumor such as melanoma, head and neck, liver or kidney cancer. Sequences were derived from CD4+ or CD8+ T cells sorted from blood, sampled in a trial of the OX40 agonist ivuxolimab. The CDR3 amino acid sequence is: CASSIYIADTQYF. The nucleotide sequence is given as TGTGCCAGTAGTATCTACATAGCAGATACGCAGTATTTT.